The sequence of this TCR beta chain was determined in a study of T cell repertoires in cytomegalovirus infection. J was trimmed by 5 bases and V by 5 bases; bases with no gene match: 3. The CDR3 spans 13 residues. Germline V gene data show CDR1 as DFQATT and CDR2 as SNEGSKA (reference sequence). This clonotype was seen repeatedly, ten times or more. TCRdb passed the reads through MiXCR, listing each CDR3 protein once. The table has about 140,000 distinct CDR3 sequences, about 6% seen once. The V call is TRBV20-1, the J call TRBJ1-1; TRBD1 matches 12 bases. This receptor was identified in a human donor in good health (CMV status not recorded). Some clones in this sample may be carry-over from other donors' samples. The sequencing sample was made of PBMCs. The CDR3 here is CSALGQGATEAFF. The CDR3 bases are TGCAGTGCTCTGGGACAGGGGGCTACTGAAGCTTTCTTT.